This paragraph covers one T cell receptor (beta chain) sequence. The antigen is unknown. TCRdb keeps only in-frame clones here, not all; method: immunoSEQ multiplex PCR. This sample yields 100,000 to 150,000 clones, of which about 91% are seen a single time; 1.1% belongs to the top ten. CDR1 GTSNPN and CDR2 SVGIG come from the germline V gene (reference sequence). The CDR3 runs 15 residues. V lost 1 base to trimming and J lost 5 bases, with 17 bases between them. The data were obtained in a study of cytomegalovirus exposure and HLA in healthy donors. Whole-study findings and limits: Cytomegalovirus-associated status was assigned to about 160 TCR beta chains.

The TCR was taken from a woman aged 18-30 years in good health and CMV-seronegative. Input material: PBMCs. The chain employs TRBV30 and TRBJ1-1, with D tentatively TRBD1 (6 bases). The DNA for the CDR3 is TGTGCCTGGAGTGACCAATGGGGGGGCAAGACTGAAGCTTTCTTT. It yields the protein CAWSDQWGGKTEAFF.